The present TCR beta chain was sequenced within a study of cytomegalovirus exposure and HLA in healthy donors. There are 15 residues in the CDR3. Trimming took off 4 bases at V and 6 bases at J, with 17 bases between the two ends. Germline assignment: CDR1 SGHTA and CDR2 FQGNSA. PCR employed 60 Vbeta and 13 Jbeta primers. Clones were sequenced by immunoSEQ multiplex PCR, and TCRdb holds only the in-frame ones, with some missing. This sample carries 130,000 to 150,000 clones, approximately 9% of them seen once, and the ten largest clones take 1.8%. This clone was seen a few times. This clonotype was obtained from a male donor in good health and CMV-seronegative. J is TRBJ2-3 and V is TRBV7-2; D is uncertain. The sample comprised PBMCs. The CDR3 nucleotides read TGTGCCAGCAGCTGGTTGACCCGACTCGGGGATACGCAGTATTTT. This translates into CASSWLTRLGDTQYF.